This T cell receptor (beta chain) originates from a study of T cell changes during pregnancy in multiple sclerosis. The table came from immunoSEQ multiplex PCR; TCRdb's copy has only in-frame clones and leaves some out. The sample records 45,000 to 50,000 clones, about 94% being singletons. V gave up 1 base and J gave up 6 bases, with 7 bases separating them. This CDR3 has 12 residues. The germline V gene has CDR1 SGHRS and CDR2 YFSETQ. The source material was CD8+ T cells from peripheral blood mononuclear cells, sampled in the first trimester of pregnancy. This TCR was recovered from a female donor with multiple sclerosis, enrolled in a pregnancy study. The V gene is TRBV5-1, the J gene TRBJ1-1, with unresolved D. CDR3 bases: TGCGCCAGCAGCTTGCGGGGTCCTGAAGCTTTCTTT. Translating gives CASSLRGPEAFF. Using reference TRBV5-1 and TRBJ1-1 for the parts outside the CDR3, the full variable domain is KAGVTQTPRYLIKTRGQQVTLSCSPISGHRSVSWYQQTPGQGLQFLFEYFSETQRNKGNFPGRFSGRQFSNSRSEMNVSTLELGDSALYLCASSLRGPEAFFGQGTRLTVV.